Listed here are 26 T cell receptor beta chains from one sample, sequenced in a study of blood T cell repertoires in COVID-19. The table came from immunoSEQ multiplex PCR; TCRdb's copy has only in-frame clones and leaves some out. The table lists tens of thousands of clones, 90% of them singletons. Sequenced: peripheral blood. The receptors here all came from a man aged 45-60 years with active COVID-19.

The CDR3: CASMGDRSNGNQPQHF. In DNA form, the CDR3 reads TGTGCCAGCATGGGGGACAGGTCAAATGGCAATCAGCCCCAGCATTTT. The chain combines TRBV2 with TRBJ1-5; 8 bases are a match to TRBD1. J lost 2 bases, V lost 7 bases, and 10 bases had no gene match. Germline V gives CDR1 SNHLY, CDR2 FYNNEI. The length of the CDR3 is 16 residues. Full variable domain (rest looked up from reference TRBV2 and TRBJ1-5): EPEVTQTPSHQVTQMGQEVILRCVPISNHLYFYWYRQILGQKVEFLVSFYNNEISEKSEIFDDQFSVERPDGSNFTLKIRSTKLEDSAMYFCASMGDRSNGNQPQHFGDGTRLSIL.

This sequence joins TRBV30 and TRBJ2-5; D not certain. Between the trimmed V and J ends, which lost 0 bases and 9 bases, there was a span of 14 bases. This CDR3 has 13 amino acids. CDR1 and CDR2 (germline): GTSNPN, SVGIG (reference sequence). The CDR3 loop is CAWSVGQPEAQYF. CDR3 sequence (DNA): TGTGCCTGGAGTGTAGGCCAGCCCGAGGCCCAGTACTTC.

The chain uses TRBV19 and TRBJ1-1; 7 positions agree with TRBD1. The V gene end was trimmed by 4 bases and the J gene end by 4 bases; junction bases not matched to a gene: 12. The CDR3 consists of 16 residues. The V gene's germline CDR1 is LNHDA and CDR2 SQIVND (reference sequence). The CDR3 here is CASSTKASWTGTEAFF. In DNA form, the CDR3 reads TGTGCCAGTAGTACAAAGGCGTCGTGGACAGGCACTGAAGCTTTCTTT.

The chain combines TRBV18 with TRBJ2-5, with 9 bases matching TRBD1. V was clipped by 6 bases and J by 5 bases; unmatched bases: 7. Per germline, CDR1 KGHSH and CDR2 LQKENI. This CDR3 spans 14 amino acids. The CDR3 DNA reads TGTGCCAGCTCGTCCGGGACAGGGTCGGAGACCCAGTACTTC. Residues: CASSSGTGSETQYF.

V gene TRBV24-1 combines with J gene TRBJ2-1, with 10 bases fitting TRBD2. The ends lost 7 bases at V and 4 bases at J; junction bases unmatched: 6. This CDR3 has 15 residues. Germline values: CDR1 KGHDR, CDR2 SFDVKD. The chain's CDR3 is CATRHLAGVYNEQFF. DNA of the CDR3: TGTGCCACCAGACATCTAGCGGGGGTTTACAATGAGCAGTTCTTC.

The chain's CDR3 is CASSRGGSNQPQHF. Written as DNA, the CDR3 is TGTGCCAGTAGTCGGGGGGGTAGCAATCAGCCCCAGCATTTT. The chain carries TRBV19 and TRBJ1-5, with D tentatively TRBD1 (5 bases). Trimming pared 5 bases from V and 0 bases from J, leaving 8 bases between. This CDR3 contains 14 residues. In germline, CDR1 is LNHDA, CDR2 SQIVND (reference sequence). Drawing the rest from reference TRBV19 and TRBJ1-5, the complete variable domain is DGGITQSPKYLFRKEGQNVTLSCEQNLNHDAMYWYRQDPGQGLRLIYYSQIVNDFQKGDIAEGYSVSREKKESFPLTVTSAQKNPTAFYLCASSRGGSNQPQHFGDGTRLSIL.

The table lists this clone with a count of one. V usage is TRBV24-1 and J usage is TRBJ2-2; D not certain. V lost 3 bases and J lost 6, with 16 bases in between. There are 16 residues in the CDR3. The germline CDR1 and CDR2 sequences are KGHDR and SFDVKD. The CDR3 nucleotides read TGTGCCACCAGTGATGCCTCCCGAGGTCCCGCCGGGGAGCTGTTTTTT. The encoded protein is CATSDASRGPAGELFF.

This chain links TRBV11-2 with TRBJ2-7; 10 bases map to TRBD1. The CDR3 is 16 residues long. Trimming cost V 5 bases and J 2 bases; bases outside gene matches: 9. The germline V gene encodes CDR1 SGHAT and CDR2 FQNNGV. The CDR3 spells CASSISDRGHPYEQYF. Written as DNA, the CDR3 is TGTGCCAGCAGCATAAGTGACAGGGGGCATCCCTACGAGCAGTACTTC.

CDR3 nucleotide sequence: TGCAGCTCTCGGGGGGGGCCGAACACTGAAGCTTTCTTT. This translates into CSSRGGPNTEAFF. The chain employs TRBV29-1 and TRBJ1-1; the D gene is possibly TRBD1 (6 bases). This CDR3 has 13 residues. The V gene lost 8 bases and the J gene lost 1 base, with 14 bases spanning the gap. Per the germline V gene, CDR1 is SQVTM and CDR2 is ANQGSEA.

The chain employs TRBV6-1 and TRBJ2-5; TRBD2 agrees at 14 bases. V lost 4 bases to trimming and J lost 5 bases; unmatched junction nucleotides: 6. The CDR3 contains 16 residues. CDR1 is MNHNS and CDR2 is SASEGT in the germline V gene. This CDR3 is CASSGGTSGGQETQYF. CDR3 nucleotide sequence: TGTGCCAGCAGTGGAGGGACTAGCGGGGGTCAGGAGACCCAGTACTTC.

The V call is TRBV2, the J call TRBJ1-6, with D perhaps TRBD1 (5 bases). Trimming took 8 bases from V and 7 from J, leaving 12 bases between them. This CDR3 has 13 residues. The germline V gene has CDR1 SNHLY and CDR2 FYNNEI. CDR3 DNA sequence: TGTGCCAGCGCAGGGACTAAGAATTCACCCCTCCACTTT. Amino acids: CASAGTKNSPLHF.

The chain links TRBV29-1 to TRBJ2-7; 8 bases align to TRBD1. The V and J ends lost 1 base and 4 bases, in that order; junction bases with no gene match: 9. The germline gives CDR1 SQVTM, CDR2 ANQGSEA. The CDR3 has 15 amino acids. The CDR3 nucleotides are TGCAGCGTTGAAGGGCGCAGGGGGCTCTTTTACGAGCAGTACTTC. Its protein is CSVEGRRGLFYEQYF.

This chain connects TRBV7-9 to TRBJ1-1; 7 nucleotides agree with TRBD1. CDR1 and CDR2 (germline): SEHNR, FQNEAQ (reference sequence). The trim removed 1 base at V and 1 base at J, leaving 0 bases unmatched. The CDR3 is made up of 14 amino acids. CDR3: CASSLGTGNTEAFF. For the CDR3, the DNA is TGTGCCAGCAGCTTAGGGACAGGGAACACTGAAGCTTTCTTT.

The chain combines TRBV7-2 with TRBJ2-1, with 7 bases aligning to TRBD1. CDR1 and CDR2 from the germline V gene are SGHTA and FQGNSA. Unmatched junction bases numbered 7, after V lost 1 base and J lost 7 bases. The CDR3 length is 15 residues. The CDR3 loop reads CASSLGTGVLNEQFF. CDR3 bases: TGTGCCAGCAGCTTAGGGACAGGAGTGTTGAATGAGCAGTTCTTC.

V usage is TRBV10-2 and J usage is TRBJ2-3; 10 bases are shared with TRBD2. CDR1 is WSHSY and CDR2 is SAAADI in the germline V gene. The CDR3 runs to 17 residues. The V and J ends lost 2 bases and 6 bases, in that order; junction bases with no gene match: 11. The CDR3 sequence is CASSESPSGGPRDTQYF. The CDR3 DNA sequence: TGCGCCAGCAGTGAGAGTCCTAGCGGGGGCCCCAGGGATACGCAGTATTTT.

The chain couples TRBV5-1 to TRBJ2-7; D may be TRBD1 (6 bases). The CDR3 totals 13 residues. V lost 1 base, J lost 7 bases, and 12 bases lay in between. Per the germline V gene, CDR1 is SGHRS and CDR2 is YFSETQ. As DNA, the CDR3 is TGCGCCAGCAGCTTGAACAGGGTTGGTGAGCAGTACTTC. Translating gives CASSLNRVGEQYF.

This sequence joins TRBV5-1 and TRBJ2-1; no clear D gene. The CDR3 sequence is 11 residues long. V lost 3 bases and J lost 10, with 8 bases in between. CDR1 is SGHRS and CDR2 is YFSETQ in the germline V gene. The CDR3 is CASSSLQEQFF. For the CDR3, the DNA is TGCGCCAGCAGCTCCCTCCAGGAGCAGTTCTTC.

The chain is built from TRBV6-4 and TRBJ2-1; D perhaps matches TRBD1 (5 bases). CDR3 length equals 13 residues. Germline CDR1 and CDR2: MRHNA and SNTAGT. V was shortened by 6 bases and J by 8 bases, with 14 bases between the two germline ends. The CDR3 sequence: CASSRTQDDEQFF. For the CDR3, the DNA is TGTGCCAGCAGCCGGACACAAGACGATGAGCAGTTCTTC.

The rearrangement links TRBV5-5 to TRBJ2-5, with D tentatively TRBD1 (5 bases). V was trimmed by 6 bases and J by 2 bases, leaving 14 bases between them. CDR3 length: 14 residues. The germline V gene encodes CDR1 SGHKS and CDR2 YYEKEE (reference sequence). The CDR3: CASTNRQNQETQYF. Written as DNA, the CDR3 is TGTGCCAGCACCAACAGACAGAATCAAGAGACCCAGTACTTC.

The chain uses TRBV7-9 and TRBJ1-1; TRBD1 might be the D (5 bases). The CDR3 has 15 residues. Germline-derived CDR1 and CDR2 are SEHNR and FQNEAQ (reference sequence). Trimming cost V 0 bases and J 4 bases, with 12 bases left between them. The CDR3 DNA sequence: TGTGCCAGCAGCTTAGCATCAGGGCAGGGCACTGAAGCTTTCTTT. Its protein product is CASSLASGQGTEAFF.

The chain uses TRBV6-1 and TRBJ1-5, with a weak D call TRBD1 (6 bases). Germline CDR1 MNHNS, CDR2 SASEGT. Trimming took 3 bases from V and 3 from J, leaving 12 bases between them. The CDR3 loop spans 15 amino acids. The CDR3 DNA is TGTGCCAGCAGTGATCAGGACAGAGCCAATCAGCCCCAGCATTTT. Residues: CASSDQDRANQPQHF.

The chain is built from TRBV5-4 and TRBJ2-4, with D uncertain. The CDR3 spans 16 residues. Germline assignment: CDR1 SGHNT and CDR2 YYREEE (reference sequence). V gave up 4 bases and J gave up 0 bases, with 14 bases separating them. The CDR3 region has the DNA TGTGCCAGCAGCGAAGCAGGATCCCTAGCCAAAAACATTCAGTACTTC. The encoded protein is CASSEAGSLAKNIQYF.

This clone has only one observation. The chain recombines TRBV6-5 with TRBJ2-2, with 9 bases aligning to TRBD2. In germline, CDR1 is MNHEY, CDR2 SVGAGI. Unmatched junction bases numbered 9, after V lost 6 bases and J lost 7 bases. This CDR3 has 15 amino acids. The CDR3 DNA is TGTGCCAGCAGGCCGGGACTAGCTATAGTCGGGGAGCTGTTTTTT. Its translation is CASRPGLAIVGELFF.

The CDR3 nucleotides are TGTGCCAGCCATCCGACCTTTGACACTCCCATAGATCAGCCCCAGCATTTT. This encodes CASHPTFDTPIDQPQHF. The rearrangement joins TRBV19 to TRBJ1-5; D remains ambiguous. The V end lost 9 bases, the J end lost 5 bases, and 26 bases lay between the germline ends. CDR1 and CDR2 (germline): LNHDA, SQIVND (reference sequence). CDR3 length: 17 amino acids.

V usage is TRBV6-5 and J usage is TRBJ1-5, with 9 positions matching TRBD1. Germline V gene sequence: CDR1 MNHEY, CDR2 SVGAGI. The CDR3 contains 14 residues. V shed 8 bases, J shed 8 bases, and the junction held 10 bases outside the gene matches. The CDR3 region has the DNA TGTGCCAGCGGACCACGGACAGGGGAAGAGCCCCAGCATTTT. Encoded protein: CASGPRTGEEPQHF.

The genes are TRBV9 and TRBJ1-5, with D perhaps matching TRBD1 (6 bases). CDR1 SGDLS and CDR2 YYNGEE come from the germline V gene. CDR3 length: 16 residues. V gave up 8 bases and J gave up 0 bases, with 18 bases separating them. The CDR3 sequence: CASSRGAEISNQPQHF. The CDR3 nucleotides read TGTGCCAGTTCCCGGGGGGCTGAGATTAGCAATCAGCCCCAGCATTTT. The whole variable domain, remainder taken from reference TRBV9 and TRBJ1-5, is DSGVTQTPKHLITATGQRVTLRCSPRSGDLSVYWYQQSLDQGLQFLIQYYNGEERAKGNILERFSAQQFPDLHSELNLSSLELGDSALYFCASSRGAEISNQPQHFGDGTRLSIL.